Below, 8 T cell receptor beta chains from the same sample are listed, as sequenced in a study of CD8 T cells in Susac syndrome. RNA was extracted with the RNeasy kit, and a quantity of 0.5 to 1 ug was reverse transcribed using random hexamers. Each CDR3 protein gets one entry after TCRdb re-called the immunoSEQ multiplex PCR reads with MiXCR. Here the sample spans about 240,000 distinct CDR3 sequences, less than 96% being singletons. Sequencing was performed on CD4+ T cells from PBMCs. Source of these receptors: a human donor with Susac syndrome.

This clonotype was picked up one time. The chain combines TRBV15 with TRBJ2-2; D not certain. This CDR3 region has 13 residues. Germline assignment: CDR1 LNHNV and CDR2 YYDKDF (reference sequence). Trimming took 3 bases from V and 6 from J, leaving 8 bases between them. The chain's CDR3 is CATSSQPPGELFF. The CDR3 nucleotides are TGTGCCACCAGCAGCCAACCCCCCGGGGAGCTGTTTTTT.

This chain uses TRBV12-3 or TRBV12-4 with TRBJ2-5, with TRBD2 identical over 12 bases. V dropped 4 bases and J dropped 4; count of bases not matched to a gene: 10. The CDR3 consists of 17 residues. CDR3 bases: TGTGCCAGCAGTTCTGGACTAGCGGGACCAAAGCTAGAGACCCAGTACTTC. This translates into CASSSGLAGPKLETQYF.

This chain joins TRBV5-1 and TRBJ2-7; 10 nucleotides align to TRBD2. The CDR3 loop spans 16 amino acids. Germline V gene lookup returns CDR1 SGHRS and CDR2 YFSETQ. After removal of 6 bases from V and 2 bases from J, the junction contained 11 bases not matched to a gene. CDR3 DNA: TGCGCCAGCAAATATCGAGGGACTAGCGCCACCTACGAGCAGTACTTC. Translation gives CASKYRGTSATYEQYF.

The chain has TRBV7-9 and TRBJ2-1; D is unclear. CDR1 and CDR2 (germline): SEHNR, FQNEAQ (reference sequence). The length of the CDR3 is 14 residues. Trimming pared 5 bases from V and 8 bases from J, leaving 16 bases between. The CDR3 reads CASSDTVSQHEQFF. In DNA, the CDR3 is TGTGCCAGCAGCGATACAGTGTCACAGCATGAGCAGTTCTTC.

CDR3 residues: CASSAEQWNTEAFF. Here the CDR3 DNA reads TGTGCCAGCAGTGCGGAACAGTGGAACACTGAAGCTTTCTTT. V is TRBV2 and J is TRBJ1-1, with D hard to call. The CDR3 length is 14 residues. Per the germline V gene, CDR1 is SNHLY and CDR2 is FYNNEI. The V and J ends lost 4 bases and 1 base respectively, with 10 bases between them.

V and J are TRBV20-1 and TRBJ2-3; 11 positions agree with TRBD2. Germline V gene sequence: CDR1 DFQATT, CDR2 SNEGSKA (reference sequence). V was clipped by 5 bases and J by 6 bases; unmatched bases: 22. The CDR3 runs 19 residues. CDR3 residues: CSAPEIWLAGGYPEDTQYF. The DNA of the CDR3 is TGCAGTGCTCCAGAGATTTGGCTAGCGGGAGGTTACCCTGAGGATACGCAGTATTTT.

In nucleotides, the CDR3 is TGTGCCAGCAGCCAACCCGACCTACTAGCGGGGTTAGTGTACTTC. Residues: CASSQPDLLAGLVYF. This sequence joins TRBV3-1 and TRBJ2-7, with 10 bases lining up with TRBD2. This CDR3 contains 15 residues. The germline gives CDR1 LGHDT, CDR2 YNNKEL (reference sequence). With V trimmed by 2 bases and J by 12 bases, 13 bases remained unmatched.

The J gene is TRBJ1-2, the V gene TRBV30; D not resolved. The CDR3 loop spans 13 amino acids. Trimming removed 3 bases from V and 8 bases from J, with 16 bases in between. Germline V lookup: CDR1 GTSNPN, CDR2 SVGIG (reference sequence). DNA of the CDR3: TGTGCCTGGAGAGAAGCGGCGAAGAGAGGCTACACCTTC. Translated: CAWREAAKRGYTF.